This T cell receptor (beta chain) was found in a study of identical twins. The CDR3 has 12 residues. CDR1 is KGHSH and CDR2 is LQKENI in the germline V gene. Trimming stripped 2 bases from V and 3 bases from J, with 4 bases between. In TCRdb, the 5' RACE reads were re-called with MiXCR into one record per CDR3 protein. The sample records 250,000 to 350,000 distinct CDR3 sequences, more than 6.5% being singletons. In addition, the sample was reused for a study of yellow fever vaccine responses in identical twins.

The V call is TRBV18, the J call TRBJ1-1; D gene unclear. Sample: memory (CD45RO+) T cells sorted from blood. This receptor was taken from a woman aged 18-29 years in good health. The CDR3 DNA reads TGTGCCAGCTCACCAATGGACACTGAAGCTTTCTTT. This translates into CASSPMDTEAFF. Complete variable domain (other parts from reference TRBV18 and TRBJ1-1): NAGVMQNPRHLVRRRGQEARLRCSPMKGHSHVYWYRQLPEEGLKFMVYLQKENIIDESGMPKERFSAEFPKEGPSILRIQQVVRGDSAAYFCASSPMDTEAFFGQGTRLTVV.